The clone carrying this T cell receptor (beta chain) was recorded a few times. What it recognizes is unknown. V shed 4 bases and J 5 bases; nucleotides not matched to a gene: 7. Germline V CDR1 and CDR2: SGHVS, FQNEAQ. This CDR3 is built from 15 residues. These data belong to a study of post-analysis software for immune sequencing data. Study-wide findings and caveats: Patients carried 5 or 6 TRBV segments more frequently than controls did, and TRBV5-6, TRBV5-1 and TRBV20-1 were among them.

Incorporated into the TCR beta cDNA libraries were unique molecular identifiers, which served to reduce PCR and sequencing biases. TCRdb re-derived calls from the PCR reads in MiXCR, one entry per CDR3 protein. The sample yields hundreds of thousands of distinct CDR3 sequences, roughly 27% seen once. The chain links TRBV7-8 to TRBJ2-1; 8 bases agree with TRBD1. The origin of this receptor is a girl aged 5 to 17 with multiple sclerosis. The specimen sequenced was blood. The DNA of the CDR3 is TGTGCCAGCAGCTCCTCCACGGGACAGGACAATGAGCAGTTCTTC. Its protein is CASSSSTGQDNEQFF.